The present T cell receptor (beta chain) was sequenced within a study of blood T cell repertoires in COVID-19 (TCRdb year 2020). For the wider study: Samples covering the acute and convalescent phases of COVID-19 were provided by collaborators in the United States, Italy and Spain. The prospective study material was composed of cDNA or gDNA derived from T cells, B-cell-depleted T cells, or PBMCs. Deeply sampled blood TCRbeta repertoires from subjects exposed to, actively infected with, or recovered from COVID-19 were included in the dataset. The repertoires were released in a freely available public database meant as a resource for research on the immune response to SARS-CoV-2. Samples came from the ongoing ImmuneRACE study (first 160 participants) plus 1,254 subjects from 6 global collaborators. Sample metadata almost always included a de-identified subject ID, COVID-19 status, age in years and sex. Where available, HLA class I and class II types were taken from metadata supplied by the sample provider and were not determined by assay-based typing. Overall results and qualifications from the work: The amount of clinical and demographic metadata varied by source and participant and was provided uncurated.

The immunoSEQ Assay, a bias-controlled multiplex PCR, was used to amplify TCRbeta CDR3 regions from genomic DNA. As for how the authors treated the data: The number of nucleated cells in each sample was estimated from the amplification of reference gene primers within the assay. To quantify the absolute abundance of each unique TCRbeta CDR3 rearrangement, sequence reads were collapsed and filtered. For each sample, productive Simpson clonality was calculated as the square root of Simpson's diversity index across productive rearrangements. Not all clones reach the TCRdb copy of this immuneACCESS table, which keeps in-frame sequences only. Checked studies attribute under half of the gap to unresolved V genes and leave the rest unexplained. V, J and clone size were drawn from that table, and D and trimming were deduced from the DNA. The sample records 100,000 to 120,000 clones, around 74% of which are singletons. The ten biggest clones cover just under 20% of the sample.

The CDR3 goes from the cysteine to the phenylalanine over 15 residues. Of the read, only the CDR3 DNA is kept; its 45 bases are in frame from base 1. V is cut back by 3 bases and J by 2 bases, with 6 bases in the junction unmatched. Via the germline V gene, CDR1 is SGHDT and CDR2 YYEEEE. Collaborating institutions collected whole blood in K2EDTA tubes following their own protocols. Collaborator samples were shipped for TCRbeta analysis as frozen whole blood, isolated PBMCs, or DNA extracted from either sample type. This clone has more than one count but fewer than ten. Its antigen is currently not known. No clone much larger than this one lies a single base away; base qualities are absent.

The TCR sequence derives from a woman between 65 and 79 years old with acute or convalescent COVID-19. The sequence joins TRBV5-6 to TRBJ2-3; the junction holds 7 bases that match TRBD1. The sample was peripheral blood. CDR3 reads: CASSYPRGNTDTQYF. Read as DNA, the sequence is TGTGCCAGCAGCTACCCCAGGGGGAACACAGATACGCAGTATTTT.